Following are 7 T cell receptor beta chains from one sample sequenced in a study of blood T cell repertoires in COVID-19. Sequenced by immunoSEQ multiplex PCR; TCRdb stores in-frame clones only, minus some. The sample yields some 150,000 clones, roughly 87% seen once. Sequenced input: peripheral blood. These receptors came from a woman between 45 and 60 years old with acute or convalescent COVID-19.

The chain couples TRBV30 to TRBJ2-7, with D perhaps TRBD1 (6 bases). Trimming pared 6 bases from V and 0 bases from J, leaving 15 bases between. Germline CDR1 is GTSNPN and CDR2 is SVGIG (reference sequence). The CDR3 extends over 14 amino acids. Written as DNA, the CDR3 is TGTGCCTGCCGACAGGTCCAAATCTCCTACGAGCAGTACTTC. It codes for CACRQVQISYEQYF. Combining the CDR3 with reference TRBV30 and TRBJ2-7 gives the whole variable domain SQTIHQWPATLVQPVGSPLSLECTVEGTSNPNLYWYRQAAGRGLQLLFYSVGIGQISSEVPQNLSASRPQDRQFILSSKKLLLSDSGFYLCACRQVQISYEQYFGPGTRLTVT.

V is TRBV7-9 and J is TRBJ1-3, with D uncertain. This CDR3 is 15 amino acids long. CDR1 is SEHNR, CDR2 FQNEAQ, per germline (reference sequence). Between the trimmed V and J ends, which lost 6 bases and 0 bases, there was a span of 12 bases. The CDR3 region is CASRAGGNSGNTIYF. The CDR3 DNA is TGTGCCAGCAGGGCAGGCGGGAACTCTGGAAACACCATATATTTT.

The chain combines TRBV4-2 with TRBJ1-1; no clear D. Germline CDR1 and CDR2: LGHNA and YNFKEQ. V dropped 3 bases and J dropped 0 bases, with 8 bases sitting between them. This CDR3 is 14 amino acids long. CDR3 sequence reads: CASSHHTVNTEAFF. The CDR3 coding sequence is TGTGCCAGCAGCCATCACACAGTGAACACTGAAGCTTTCTTT.

In this sample, this clone turned up once. The rearrangement links TRBV24-1 to TRBJ2-3; 9 bases are shared with TRBD2. Germline values: CDR1 KGHDR, CDR2 SFDVKD. The CDR3 contains 17 residues. V was pared by 5 bases and J by 2 bases, with 10 bases of the junction left unmatched. CDR3 sequence reads: CATSVGLAGFTTDTQYF. The CDR3 nucleotides are TGTGCCACCAGTGTGGGGCTAGCGGGGTTCACCACAGATACGCAGTATTTT.

The CDR3 DNA is TGTGCCAGCAGTGGCAGGGGAGAGACCCAGTACTTC. Protein: CASSGRGETQYF. The chain recombines TRBV2 with TRBJ2-5, with TRBD1 as a possible D gene (6 bases). Between the trimmed V and J ends, which lost 4 bases and 4 bases, there was a span of 7 bases. This CDR3 contains 12 residues. CDR1 and CDR2 from the germline V gene are SNHLY and FYNNEI.

V is TRBV10-3 and J is TRBJ2-7, with a tentative D call TRBD1 (5 bases). CDR3 length: 12 residues. CDR1 is ENHRY, CDR2 SYGVKD, per germline. Trimming took 2 bases from V and 3 from J, leaving 5 bases between them. Written as DNA, the CDR3 is TGTGCCATCAGTGAGGACAGCTACGAGCAGTACTTC. Protein product: CAISEDSYEQYF.

The gene calls are TRBV28 and TRBJ2-3; 9 bases align to TRBD2. Unmatched junction bases numbered 7, after V lost 2 bases and J lost 1 base. Germline V gives CDR1 MDHEN, CDR2 SYDVKM. The length of the CDR3 is 17 residues. The CDR3 region is CASSLAKGGRGTDTQYF. In DNA form, the CDR3 reads TGTGCCAGCAGTTTAGCTAAAGGCGGGAGGGGCACAGATACGCAGTATTTT.